This T cell receptor (beta chain) stems from a study of T cell repertoires in cytomegalovirus infection. Study-wide findings and caveats: Ex vivo, HLA-C-restricted CMV-specific TCR beta clonotypes prevailed over the rest of the response.

This CDR3 comprises 14 residues. Trimming shortened V by 6 bases and J by 7 bases, and 18 bases separated the two germline ends. TCRdb passed the reads through MiXCR, listing each CDR3 protein once. The sample includes 350,000 to 500,000 distinct CDR3 sequences, roughly 30% of them seen just once. Points on this clonotype: As yet, its antigen is unknown.

This sequence joins TRBV12-3 or TRBV12-4 and TRBJ1-2; D is possibly TRBD1 (5 bases). The specimen was PBMCs. The TCR originated in a human donor in good health (CMV status not recorded). Some clones in this sample may be carry-over from other donors' samples. CDR3 amino acids: CASRPSPSGGGYTF. The CDR3 DNA reads TGTGCCAGCAGGCCGTCACCGAGCGGGGGTGGCTACACCTTC.